What follows are 13 T cell receptor beta chains derived from one specimen sequenced in a study of regulatory T cells in long-lasting Graves disease. Sequencing libraries for TCR beta were prepared with iRepertoire HTBI primers and Arm-PCR of CDR3 regions. MiXCR was run by TCRdb on the multiplex PCR reads, yielding one entry per CDR3 protein. The sample holds roughly 430,000 distinct CDR3 sequences, about 21% seen once. Stated time point: persistent/refractory GD, antithyroid drugs over 5 years with positive TRAb. From RNA extracted from PBMCs, the TCR library was made. The sequencing here drew on peripheral blood mononuclear cells (PBMCs), taken when the disease was refractory, from a patient treated with antithyroid drugs. Receptors were obtained from a female donor with Graves disease.

This clonotype was seen ten or more times. The gene calls are TRBV27 and TRBJ2-7; TRBD2 agrees at 7 bases. The CDR3 is made up of 13 amino acids. Germline values: CDR1 MNHEY, CDR2 SMNVEV (reference sequence). J lost 3 bases, V lost 4 bases, and 3 bases had no gene match. DNA of the CDR3: TGTGCCAGCAGTTCGGGACTACTCTACGAGCAGTACTTC. This codes for CASSSGLLYEQYF.

This clonotype has a count of ten or more. The chain carries TRBV6-1 and TRBJ2-7, with a weak D call TRBD1 (6 bases). Germline V gene data show CDR1 as MNHNS and CDR2 as SASEGT. The CDR3 length is 14 residues. The ends were cut back, 6 bases at V and 0 bases at J, with 12 bases in the middle. This chain's CDR3 is CASRTTGYSYEQYF. CDR3 sequence (DNA): TGTGCCAGCAGGACGACAGGCTACTCCTACGAGCAGTACTTC.

The chain joins TRBV28 to TRBJ2-1, with 9 bases matching TRBD1. Trimming removed 2 bases from V and 6 bases from J; junction bases left unmatched: 5. Germline values: CDR1 MDHEN, CDR2 SYDVKM. The CDR3 is made up of 15 amino acids. The CDR3 coding sequence is TGTGCCAGCAGTTTAGGGGGACAGGGAAGCAATGAGCAGTTCTTC. This gives the protein CASSLGGQGSNEQFF.

In this sample, this clonotype turned up a few times. The chain employs TRBV20-1 and TRBJ2-7, with a tentative D call TRBD1 (6 bases). V shed 1 base and J shed 1 base, with 20 bases lying between them. Germline V gene data show CDR1 as DFQATT and CDR2 as SNEGSKA (reference sequence). CDR3 size: 17 residues. The CDR3 sequence is CSARGKKGERFSYEQYF. In DNA, the CDR3 is TGCAGTGCTAGAGGGAAGAAGGGGGAGAGGTTTTCCTACGAGCAGTACTTC.

This sequence joins TRBV2 and TRBJ1-6; tentative D call: TRBD1 (5 bases). Germline-derived CDR1 and CDR2 are SNHLY and FYNNEI. The CDR3 has 14 residues. With 6 bases removed from V and 7 bases from J, the gap between germline ends came to 13 bases. In DNA, the CDR3 is TGTGCCAGCAGGGGGGGACGGACCAATTCACCCCTCCACTTT. This codes for CASRGGRTNSPLHF. Supplemented by reference TRBV2 and TRBJ1-6, the full variable domain reads EPEVTQTPSHQVTQMGQEVILRCVPISNHLYFYWYRQILGQKVEFLVSFYNNEISEKSEIFDDQFSVERPDGSNFTLKIRSTKLEDSAMYFCASRGGRTNSPLHFGNGTRLTVT.

This clonotype was counted only a few times. The rearrangement links TRBV28 to TRBJ1-5; tentative D call: TRBD1 (6 bases). V was pared by 6 bases and J by 5 bases, with 14 bases between. Germline V lookup: CDR1 MDHEN, CDR2 SYDVKM. This CDR3 has 14 amino acids. This chain's CDR3 is CASRGGARDQPQHF. In DNA, the CDR3 is TGTGCCAGCAGGGGGGGGGCGAGGGATCAGCCCCAGCATTTT. The full variable domain, completed using reference TRBV28 and TRBJ1-5, is DVKVTQSSRYLVKRTGEKVFLECVQDMDHENMFWYRQDPGLGLRLIYFSYDVKMKEKGDIPEGYSVSREKKERFSLILESASTNQTSMYLCASRGGARDQPQHFGDGTRLSIL.

This clonotype was seen only a few times. The V call is TRBV5-6, the J call TRBJ2-7; no clear D gene. CDR1 and CDR2 from the germline V gene are SGHDT and YYEEEE. The CDR3 is 13 amino acids. Trimming stripped 1 base from V and 4 bases from J, with 9 bases between. CDR3 in DNA: TGTGCCAGCAGCTTGTGGTCCCCGTACGAGCAGTACTTC. It encodes CASSLWSPYEQYF.

In nucleotides, the CDR3 is TGTGCCAGCAGTACCAGCGGGGGCGGGTATTCACCCCTCCACTTT. Amino acids: CASSTSGGGYSPLHF. The chain couples TRBV7-9 to TRBJ1-6; tentative D call: TRBD1 (6 bases). This CDR3 region has 15 residues. Germline V CDR1 and CDR2: SEHNR, FQNEAQ (reference sequence). Trimming shortened V by 6 bases and J by 8 bases, and 17 bases separated the two germline ends. The full variable domain, its missing parts supplied by reference TRBV7-9 and TRBJ1-6, is DTGVSQNPRHKITKRGQNVTFRCDPISEHNRLYWYRQTLGQGPEFLTYFQNEAQLEKSRLLSDRFSAERPKGSFSTLEIQRTEQGDSAMYLCASSTSGGGYSPLHFGNGTRLTVT.

A remark on this clonotype: This could be a read error, since a much larger clone is one nucleotide away. The rearrangement joins TRBV15 to TRBJ2-3; D perhaps matches TRBD1 (6 bases). The tail of the sequence fits TRBJ2-5 better, so the J call may be wrong. The CDR3 has 15 amino acids. Germline V gene data show CDR1 as LNHNV and CDR2 as YYDKDF (reference sequence). CDR3 amino acids: CATTKPTGAVEAQYF. The CDR3 DNA is TGTGCCACCACGAAACCGACAGGAGCTGTGGAGGCCCAGTACTTC.

The genes are TRBV6-1 and TRBJ1-5; 8 bases line up with TRBD1. Germline V gene sequence: CDR1 MNHNS, CDR2 SASEGT. The V segment lost 7 bases and the J segment 3 bases; nucleotides outside the gene matches: 5. The CDR3 length is 14 residues. DNA of the CDR3: TGTGCCAGCACCGGACAGGGTACCAATCAGCCCCAGCATTTT. Translated: CASTGQGTNQPQHF.

The chain carries TRBV10-3 and TRBJ2-7; D is perhaps TRBD1 or TRBD2 (6 bases each). The CDR3 sequence is 12 residues long. V dropped 8 bases and J dropped 1 base, with 9 bases sitting between them. CDR1 and CDR2 from the germline V gene are ENHRY and SYGVKD. Written as DNA, the CDR3 is TGTGCCATCGGGGGGACATCCTACGAGCAGTACTTC. Translation gives CAIGGTSYEQYF.

Remarks on this clonotype: Being one base from a much bigger clone, this may be a read error. This rearrangement joins TRBV6-2 or TRBV6-3 to TRBJ1-5; 9 bases map to TRBD1. The V gene's germline CDR1 is MNHEY and CDR2 SVGEGT. This CDR3 spans 16 amino acids. The CDR3 sequence: CTSSHGTGYGNQPQHF. CDR3 DNA: TGTACCAGCAGTCACGGGACAGGGTATGGCAATCAGCCCCAGCATTTT.

In its sample, this clonotype was seen many times. The DNA for the CDR3 is TGTGCCAGCAGCCCATCAAGGGGCACTGAAGCTTTCTTT. Translating gives CASSPSRGTEAFF. The chain uses TRBV12-3 or TRBV12-4 and TRBJ1-1, with D perhaps matching TRBD1 (5 bases). Trimming cost V 6 bases and J 4 bases, with 12 bases left between them. CDR3 length: 13 residues.